The clone carrying this TCR beta chain was recorded many times. Antigen specificity is unknown. The data derive from a study of identical twins. Overall study findings and caveats: Cord blood beta clonotypes present at high abundance carried fewer insertions; no such pattern appeared in memory repertoires. Models underestimated out-of-frame TCR alpha sharing in monozygotic twins.

TCRdb analysed the 5' RACE reads with MiXCR anew, one entry per CDR3 protein. The data show about 240,000 distinct CDR3 sequences, with 10% seen just once and about a tenth held by the top ten. The germline gives CDR1 LGHNA, CDR2 YSLEER. Trimming cost V 0 bases and J 5 bases, with 10 bases left between them. This CDR3 is built from 14 residues. Sample: memory T cells sorted from blood. This TCR derives from a man aged 50-60 years in good health. The gene calls are TRBV4-3 and TRBJ1-2; no clear D. CDR3 in amino acids: CASSQDAWGYGYTF. Here the CDR3 DNA reads TGCGCCAGCAGCCAAGATGCCTGGGGTTATGGCTACACCTTC.